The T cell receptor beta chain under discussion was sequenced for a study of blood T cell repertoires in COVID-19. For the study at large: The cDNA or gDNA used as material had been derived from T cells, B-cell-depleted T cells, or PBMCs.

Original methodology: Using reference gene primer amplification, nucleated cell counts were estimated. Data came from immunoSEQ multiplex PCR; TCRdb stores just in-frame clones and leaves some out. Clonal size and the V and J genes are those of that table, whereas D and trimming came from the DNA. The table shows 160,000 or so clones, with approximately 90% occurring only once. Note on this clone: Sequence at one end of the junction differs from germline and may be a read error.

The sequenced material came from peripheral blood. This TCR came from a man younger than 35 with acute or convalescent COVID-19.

CDR3 protein: CAWSHQGQGGF. For the CDR3, the DNA is TGTGCCTGGAGTCACCAGGGACAGGGTGGTTTC. The chain recombines TRBV30 with TRBJ2-7; TRBD1 matches 9 bases. The CDR3 sequence is 11 residues long. Germline loops: CDR1 GTSNPN, CDR2 SVGIG (reference sequence).